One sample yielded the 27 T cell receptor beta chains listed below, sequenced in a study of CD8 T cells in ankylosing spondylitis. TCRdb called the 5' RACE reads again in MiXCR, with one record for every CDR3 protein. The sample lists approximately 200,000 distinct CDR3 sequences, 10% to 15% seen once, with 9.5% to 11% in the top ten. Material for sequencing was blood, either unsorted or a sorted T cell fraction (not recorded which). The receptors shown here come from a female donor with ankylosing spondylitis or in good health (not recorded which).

The CDR3 nucleotides read TGTGCCAGCAGCGCCTCACTAGCGGGAGCCCGTGATACGCAGTATTTT. This encodes CASSASLAGARDTQYF. This chain connects TRBV7-3 to TRBJ2-3, with TRBD2 matching over 11 bases. CDR3 length equals 16 residues. Germline V CDR1 and CDR2: SGHTA, FQGTGA. V trimming: 5 bases; J trimming: 6 bases; junction bases outside the gene matches: 10. The full variable domain, with the rest looked up from reference TRBV7-3 and TRBJ2-3, is GAGVSQTPSNKVTEKGKYVELRCDPISGHTALYWYRQSLGQGPEFLIYFQGTGAADDSGLPNDRFFAVRPEGSVSTLKIQRTERGDSAVYLCASSASLAGARDTQYFGPGTRLTVL.

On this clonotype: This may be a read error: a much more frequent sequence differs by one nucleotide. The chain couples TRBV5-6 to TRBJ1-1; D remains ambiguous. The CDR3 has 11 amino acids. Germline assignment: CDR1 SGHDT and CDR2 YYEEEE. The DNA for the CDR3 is TGTCCCAGCAGCTTGCTCGCTGAAGCTTTCTTT. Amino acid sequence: CPSSLLAEAFF.

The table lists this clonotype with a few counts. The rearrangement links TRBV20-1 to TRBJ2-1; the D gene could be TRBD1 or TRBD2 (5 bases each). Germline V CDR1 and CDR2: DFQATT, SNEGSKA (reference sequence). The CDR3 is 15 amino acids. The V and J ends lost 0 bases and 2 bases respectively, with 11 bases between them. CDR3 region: CSARDPWGTYNEQFF. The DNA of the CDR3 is TGCAGTGCTAGAGATCCCTGGGGGACCTACAATGAGCAGTTCTTC.

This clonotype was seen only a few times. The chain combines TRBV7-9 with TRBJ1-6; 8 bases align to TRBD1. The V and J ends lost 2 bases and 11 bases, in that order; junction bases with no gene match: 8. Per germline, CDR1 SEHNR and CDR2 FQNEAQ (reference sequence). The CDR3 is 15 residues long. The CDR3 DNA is TGTGCCAGCAGCTTATTCGGACAGGGTGAGCCACCCCTCCACTTT. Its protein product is CASSLFGQGEPPLHF.

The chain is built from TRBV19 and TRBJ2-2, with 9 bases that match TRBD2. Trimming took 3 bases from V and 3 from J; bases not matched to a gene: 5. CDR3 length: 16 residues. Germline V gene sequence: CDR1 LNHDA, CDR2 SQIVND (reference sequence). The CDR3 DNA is TGTGCCAGTAGTATTGGGAGCGGGAGGTACACCGGGGAGCTGTTTTTT. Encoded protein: CASSIGSGRYTGELFF.

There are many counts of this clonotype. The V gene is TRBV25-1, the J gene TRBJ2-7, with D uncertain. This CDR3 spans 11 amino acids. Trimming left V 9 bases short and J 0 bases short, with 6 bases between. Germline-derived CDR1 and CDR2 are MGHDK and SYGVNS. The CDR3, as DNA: TGTGCCAGTAAGAGCTCCTACGAGCAGTACTTC. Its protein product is CASKSSYEQYF.

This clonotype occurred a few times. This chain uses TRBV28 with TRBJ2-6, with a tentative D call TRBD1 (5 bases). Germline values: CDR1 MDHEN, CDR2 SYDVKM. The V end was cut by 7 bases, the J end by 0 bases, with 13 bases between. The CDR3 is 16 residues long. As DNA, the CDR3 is TGTGCCAGCAAGACAGAATTTCCCTCTGGGGCCAACGTCCTGACTTTC. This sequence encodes CASKTEFPSGANVLTF.

The CDR3 spells CASSPGPGTDTQYF. The CDR3, as DNA: TGTGCCAGCAGTCCCGGCCCTGGCACAGATACGCAGTATTTT. The chain couples TRBV7-2 to TRBJ2-3; D gene ambiguous. CDR1 and CDR2 from the germline V gene are SGHTA and FQGNSA. V was pared by 6 bases and J by 1 base, with 11 bases between. The CDR3 is made up of 14 amino acids.

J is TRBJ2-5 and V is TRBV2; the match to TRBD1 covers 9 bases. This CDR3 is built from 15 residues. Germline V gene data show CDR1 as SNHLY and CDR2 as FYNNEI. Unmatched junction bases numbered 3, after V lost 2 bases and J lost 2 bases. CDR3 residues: CASSEWTGEQETQYF. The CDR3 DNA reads TGTGCCAGCAGTGAATGGACAGGGGAACAAGAGACCCAGTACTTC.

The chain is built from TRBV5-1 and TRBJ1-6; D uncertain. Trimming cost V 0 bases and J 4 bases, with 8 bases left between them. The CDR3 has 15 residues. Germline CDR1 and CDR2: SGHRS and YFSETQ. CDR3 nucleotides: TGCGCCAGCAGCTTGGACGGACGGTATAATTCACCCCTCCACTTT. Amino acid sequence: CASSLDGRYNSPLHF. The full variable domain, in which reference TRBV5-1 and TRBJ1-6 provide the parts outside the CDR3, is KAGVTQTPRYLIKTRGQQVTLSCSPISGHRSVSWYQQTPGQGLQFLFEYFSETQRNKGNFPGRFSGRQFSNSRSEMNVSTLELGDSALYLCASSLDGRYNSPLHFGNGTRLTVT.

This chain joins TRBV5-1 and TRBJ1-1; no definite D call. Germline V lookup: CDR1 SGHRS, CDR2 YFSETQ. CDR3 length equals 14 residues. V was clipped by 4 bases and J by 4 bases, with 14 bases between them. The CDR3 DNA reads TGCGCCAGCAGCCTGGAAAATCTCGCCACTGAAGCTTTCTTT. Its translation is CASSLENLATEAFF.

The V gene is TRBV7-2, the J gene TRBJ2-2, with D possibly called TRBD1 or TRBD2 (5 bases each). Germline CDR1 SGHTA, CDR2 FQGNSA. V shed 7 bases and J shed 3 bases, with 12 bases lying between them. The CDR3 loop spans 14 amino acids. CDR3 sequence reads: CASNEGLHTGELFF. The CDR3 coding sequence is TGTGCCAGCAACGAGGGGCTGCACACCGGGGAGCTGTTTTTT.

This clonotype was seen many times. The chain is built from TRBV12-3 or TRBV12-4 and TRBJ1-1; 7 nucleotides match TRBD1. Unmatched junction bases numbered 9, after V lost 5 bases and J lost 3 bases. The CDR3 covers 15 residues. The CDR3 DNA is TGTGCCAGCAGTCCGACAGGGTTTGTGGACACTGAAGCTTTCTTT. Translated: CASSPTGFVDTEAFF.

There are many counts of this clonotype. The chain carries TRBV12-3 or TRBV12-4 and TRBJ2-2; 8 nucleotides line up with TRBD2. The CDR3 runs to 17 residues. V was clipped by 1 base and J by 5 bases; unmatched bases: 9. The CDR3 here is CASSLEGILAGTGELFF. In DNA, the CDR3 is TGTGCCAGCAGTTTAGAAGGGATCCTAGCGGGTACCGGGGAGCTGTTTTTT.

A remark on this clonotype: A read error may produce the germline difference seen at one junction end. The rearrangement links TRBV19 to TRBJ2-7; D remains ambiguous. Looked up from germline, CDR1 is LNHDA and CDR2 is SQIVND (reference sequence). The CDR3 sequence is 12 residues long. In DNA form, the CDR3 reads TGTGCCAGCAGTAGTGTGGATTACGAGCAGTACTTC. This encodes CASSSVDYEQYF.

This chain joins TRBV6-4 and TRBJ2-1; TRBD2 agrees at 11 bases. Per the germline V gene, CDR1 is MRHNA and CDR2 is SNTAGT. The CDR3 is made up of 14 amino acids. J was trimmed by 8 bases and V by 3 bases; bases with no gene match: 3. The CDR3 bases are TGTGCCAGCAGTGAAGTAGCGGGAGGGCATGAGCAGTTCTTC. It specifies CASSEVAGGHEQFF.

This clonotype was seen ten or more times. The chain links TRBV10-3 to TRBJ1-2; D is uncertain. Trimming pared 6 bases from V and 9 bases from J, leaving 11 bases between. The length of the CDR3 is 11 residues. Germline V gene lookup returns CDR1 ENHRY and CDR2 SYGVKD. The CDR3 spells CAIRGSSSYTF. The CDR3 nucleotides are TGTGCCATCAGGGGGTCGAGTAGCTACACCTTC.

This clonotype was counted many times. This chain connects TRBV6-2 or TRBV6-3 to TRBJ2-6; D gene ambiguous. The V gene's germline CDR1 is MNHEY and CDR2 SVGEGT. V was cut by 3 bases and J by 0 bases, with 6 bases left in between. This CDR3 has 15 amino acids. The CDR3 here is CASSYRDSGANVLTF. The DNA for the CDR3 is TGTGCCAGCAGTTATAGGGACTCTGGGGCCAACGTCCTGACTTTC.

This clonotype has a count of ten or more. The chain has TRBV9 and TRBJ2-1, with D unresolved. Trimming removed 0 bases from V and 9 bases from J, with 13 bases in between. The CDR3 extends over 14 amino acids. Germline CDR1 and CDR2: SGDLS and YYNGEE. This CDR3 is CASSVGFVRGEQFF. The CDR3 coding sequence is TGTGCCAGCAGCGTAGGCTTCGTTCGAGGTGAGCAGTTCTTC.

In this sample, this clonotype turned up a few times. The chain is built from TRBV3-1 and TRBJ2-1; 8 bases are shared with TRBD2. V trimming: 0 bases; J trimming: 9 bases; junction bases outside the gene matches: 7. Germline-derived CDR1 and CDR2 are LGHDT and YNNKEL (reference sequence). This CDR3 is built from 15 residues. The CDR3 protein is CASSQDWGSGIEQFF. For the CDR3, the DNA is TGTGCCAGCAGCCAAGATTGGGGTAGCGGGATTGAGCAGTTCTTC.

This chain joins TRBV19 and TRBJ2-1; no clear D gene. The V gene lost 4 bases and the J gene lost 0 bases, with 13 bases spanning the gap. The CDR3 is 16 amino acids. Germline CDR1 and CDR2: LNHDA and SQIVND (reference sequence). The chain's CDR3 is CASSKNSGSSYNEQFF. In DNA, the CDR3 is TGTGCCAGTAGTAAGAACTCAGGTAGCTCCTACAATGAGCAGTTCTTC.

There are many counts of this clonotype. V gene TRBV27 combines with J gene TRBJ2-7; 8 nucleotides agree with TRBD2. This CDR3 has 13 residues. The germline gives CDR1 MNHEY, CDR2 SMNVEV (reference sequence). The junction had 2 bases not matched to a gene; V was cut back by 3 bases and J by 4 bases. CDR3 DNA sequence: TGTGCCAGCAGTTTGGGCGGGGGGTACGAGCAGTACTTC. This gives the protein CASSLGGGYEQYF.

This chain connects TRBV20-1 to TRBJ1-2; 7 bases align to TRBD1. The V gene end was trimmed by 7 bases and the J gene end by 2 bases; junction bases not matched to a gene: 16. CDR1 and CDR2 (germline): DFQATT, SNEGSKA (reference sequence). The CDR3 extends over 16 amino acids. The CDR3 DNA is TGCAGTGGCCAACATAGACAGGGAGGAGGAAACTATGGCTACACCTTC. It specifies CSGQHRQGGGNYGYTF.

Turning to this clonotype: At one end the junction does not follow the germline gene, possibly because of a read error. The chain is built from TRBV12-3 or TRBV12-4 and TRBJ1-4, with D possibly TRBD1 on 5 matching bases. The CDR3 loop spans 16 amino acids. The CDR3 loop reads CAISFGADAPNEKLFF. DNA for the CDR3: TGTGCCATCAGTTTTGGGGCAGATGCACCTAATGAAAAACTGTTTTTT.

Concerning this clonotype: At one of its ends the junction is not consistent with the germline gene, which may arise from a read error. The CDR3 region is CARSPMEGSNQPQHF. Here the CDR3 DNA reads TGTGCCCGCAGCCCCATGGAGGGTAGCAATCAGCCCCAGCATTTT. This rearrangement joins TRBV7-2 to TRBJ1-5; D call uncertain. CDR1 and CDR2 from the germline V gene are SGHTA and FQGNSA. This CDR3 is 15 amino acids long.

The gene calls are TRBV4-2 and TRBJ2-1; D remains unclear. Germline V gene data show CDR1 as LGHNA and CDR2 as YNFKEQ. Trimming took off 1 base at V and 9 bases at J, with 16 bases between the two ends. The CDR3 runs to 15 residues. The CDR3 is CASSQVVAGESEQFF. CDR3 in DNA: TGTGCCAGCAGCCAAGTGGTAGCAGGAGAAAGTGAGCAGTTCTTC.

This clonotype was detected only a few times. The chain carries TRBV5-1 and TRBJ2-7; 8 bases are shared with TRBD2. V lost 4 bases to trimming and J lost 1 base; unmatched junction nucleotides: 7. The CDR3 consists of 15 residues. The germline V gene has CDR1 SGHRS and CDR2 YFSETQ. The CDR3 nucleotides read TGCGCCAGCAGCGGGGGAGCGGGAGCGTCCTACGAGCAGTACTTC. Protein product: CASSGGAGASYEQYF.